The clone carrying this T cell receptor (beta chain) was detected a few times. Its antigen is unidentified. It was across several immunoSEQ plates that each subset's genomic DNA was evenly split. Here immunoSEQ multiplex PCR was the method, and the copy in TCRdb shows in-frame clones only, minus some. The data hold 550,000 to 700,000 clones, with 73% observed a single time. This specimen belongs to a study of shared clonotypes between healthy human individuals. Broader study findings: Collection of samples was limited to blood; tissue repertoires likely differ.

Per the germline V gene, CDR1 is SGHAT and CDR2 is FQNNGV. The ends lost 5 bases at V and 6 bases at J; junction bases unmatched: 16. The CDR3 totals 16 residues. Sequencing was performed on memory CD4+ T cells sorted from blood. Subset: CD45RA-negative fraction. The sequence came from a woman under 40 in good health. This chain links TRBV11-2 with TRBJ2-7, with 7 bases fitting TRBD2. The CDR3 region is CASSPGAGTILLEQYF. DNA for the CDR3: TGTGCCAGCAGCCCCGGCGCTGGGACTATCCTCCTCGAGCAGTACTTC.